This T cell receptor (beta chain) was documented in a study of neurological immune-mediated disorders. Study observations and caveats: The expanded clones of different subjects shared no CDR3 amino acid sequences (suggesting private repertoires in all groups).

One entry per CDR3 protein, called by TCRdb with MiXCR from the 5' RACE reads. In the table there are 50,000 to 75,000 distinct CDR3 sequences, about 4% of which are singletons. The table lists this clonotype with many counts. Its specificity is not known. Germline CDR1 reads SGHRS; CDR2 reads YFSETQ. V lost 2 bases and J lost 6, with 11 bases in between. This CDR3 has 13 residues. The sequence was obtained from a man aged 50-59 years with multiple sclerosis. Sequencing was carried out using PBMCs. The V gene is TRBV5-1, the J gene TRBJ1-2; D might be TRBD1 (5 bases). CDR3 sequence reads: CASSFTGMDGYTF. The CDR3 bases are TGCGCCAGCAGCTTTACAGGAATGGATGGCTACACCTTC. Supplemented by reference TRBV5-1 and TRBJ1-2, the full variable domain reads KAGVTQTPRYLIKTRGQQVTLSCSPISGHRSVSWYQQTPGQGLQFLFEYFSETQRNKGNFPGRFSGRQFSNSRSEMNVSTLELGDSALYLCASSFTGMDGYTFGSGTRLTVV.